The 22 T cell receptor beta chains below come from one sample, sequenced in a study of T cell responses to AZD1222 COVID-19 vaccine. TCRdb's table, derived via immunoSEQ multiplex PCR, lists solely in-frame clones and lacks some. Counted here are 100,000 to 150,000 clones, around 92% occurring once; the ten biggest clones make up roughly 4.2%. Sequenced material: peripheral blood, taken on day 0 of AZD1222 vaccination. The origin of the receptors is an adult in good health.

The chain carries TRBV3-1 (or the pseudogene TRBV3-2) and TRBJ2-7; the D is unclear. V lost 3 bases to trimming and J lost 4 bases, with 4 bases between them. This CDR3 has 11 residues. Germline lookup yields CDR1 LGHDT and CDR2 YNNKEL (reference sequence). In DNA, the CDR3 is TGTGCCAGCAGCCACCAGTACGAGCAGTACTTC. This gives the protein CASSHQYEQYF.

This sequence joins TRBV24-1 and TRBJ2-3, with D possibly TRBD1 on 6 matching bases. V lost 5 bases to trimming and J lost 0 bases, with 8 bases between them. The CDR3 runs to 14 residues. Germline assignment: CDR1 KGHDR and CDR2 SFDVKD. In nucleotides, the CDR3 is TGTGCCACCAGTGGGACAGCTAGCACAGATACGCAGTATTTT. Translation gives CATSGTASTDTQYF.

This clone was counted once. J is TRBJ1-5 and V is TRBV7-8, with D possibly TRBD1 on 5 matching bases. Germline V lookup: CDR1 SGHVS, CDR2 FQNEAQ. The CDR3 runs 17 residues. V was trimmed by 2 bases and J by 3 bases, leaving 17 bases between them. The CDR3 protein is CASSLSFGAGNNQPQHF. In DNA form, the CDR3 reads TGTGCCAGCAGCTTAAGTTTCGGGGCAGGGAACAATCAGCCCCAGCATTTT.

The chain joins TRBV19 to TRBJ2-3; 7 nucleotides line up with TRBD2. The CDR3 consists of 18 residues. Germline V lookup: CDR1 LNHDA, CDR2 SQIVND (reference sequence). Trimming took 7 bases from V and 4 from J; bases not matched to a gene: 20. The CDR3, as DNA: TGTGCCAGTAATTCTATAGGAGGGCGGGAGAGAGGCGCAGATACGCAGTATTTT. This gives the protein CASNSIGGRERGADTQYF.

The rearrangement joins TRBV19 to TRBJ2-4; 15 nucleotides align to TRBD2. The germline CDR1 and CDR2 sequences are LNHDA and SQIVND (reference sequence). V gave up 4 bases and J gave up 0 bases; unmatched junction bases: 10. The CDR3 runs 20 residues. The CDR3 DNA reads as TGTGCCAGTAGTACGCAACCGGGACTAGCGGGGGGACTAGCCAAAAACATTCAGTACTTC. Its protein is CASSTQPGLAGGLAKNIQYF.

The V and J genes are TRBV7-2 and TRBJ2-3, with unresolved D. The CDR3 totals 11 residues. The germline V and J ends were trimmed by 7 bases and 7 bases, with 9 bases remaining between them. CDR1 is SGHTA and CDR2 is FQGNSA in the germline V gene. This CDR3 is CASTFGHTQYF. The CDR3 coding sequence is TGTGCCAGCACCTTTGGCCATACGCAGTATTTT.

This clone was seen only once. The rearrangement links TRBV9 to TRBJ2-4; 8 nucleotides line up with TRBD1. The CDR3 runs to 14 residues. The germline CDR1 and CDR2 sequences are SGDLS and YYNGEE. Unmatched junction bases numbered 4, after V lost 4 bases and J lost 4 bases. CDR3: CASSSGTGKNIQYF. The CDR3 DNA sequence: TGTGCCAGCAGCTCAGGGACAGGTAAAAACATTCAGTACTTC.

The chain uses TRBV6-5 and TRBJ1-4; D perhaps matches TRBD1 (6 bases). Germline loops: CDR1 MNHEY, CDR2 SVGAGI. The length of the CDR3 is 14 residues. The ends were cut back, 4 bases at V and 4 bases at J, with 10 bases in the middle. CDR3 in amino acids: CASSLQGNNEKLFF. The CDR3 coding sequence is TGTGCCAGCAGTTTACAGGGTAATAATGAAAAACTGTTTTTT.

V is TRBV21-1 and J is TRBJ1-5; the listed D gene, TRBD1, was not tested against the DNA. TRBV21-1 is a documented pseudogene. CDR3 size: 16 residues. CDR3 coding DNA: TGTGCCAGCAGCAAATCCCGCAGGGCGTGTACTCAGCCCCAGCATTTT. It encodes CASSKSRRACTQPQHF.

The chain is built from TRBV30 and TRBJ2-3; 7 nucleotides align to TRBD2. In germline, CDR1 is GTSNPN, CDR2 SVGIG (reference sequence). The CDR3 covers 17 residues. The V and J ends lost 0 bases and 3 bases, in that order; junction bases with no gene match: 12. The CDR3 protein is CAWSVMAGRESTDTQYF. CDR3 in DNA: TGTGCCTGGAGTGTGATGGCAGGGCGGGAGTCTACAGATACGCAGTATTTT. Using reference TRBV30 and TRBJ2-3 for the parts outside the CDR3, the full variable domain is SQTIHQWPATLVQPVGSPLSLECTVEGTSNPNLYWYRQAAGRGLQLLFYSVGIGQISSEVPQNLSASRPQDRQFILSSKKLLLSDSGFYLCAWSVMAGRESTDTQYFGPGTRLTVL.

The chain carries TRBV15 and TRBJ2-7; 8 positions agree with TRBD1. Germline V gives CDR1 LNHNV, CDR2 YYDKDF (reference sequence). The J segment lost 3 bases and the V segment lost 1 base, leaving 5 bases of the junction unmatched. CDR3 size: 15 residues. The chain's CDR3 is CATSRAPDRDYEQYF. The CDR3 nucleotides are TGTGCCACCAGCAGAGCCCCGGACAGGGACTACGAGCAGTACTTC.

V gene TRBV11-2 combines with J gene TRBJ1-6; 8 nucleotides agree with TRBD1. There are 16 residues in the CDR3. V dropped 2 bases and J dropped 10; count of bases not matched to a gene: 10. CDR1 is SGHAT, CDR2 FQNNGV, per germline. CDR3 in DNA: TGTGCCAGCAGCTTAAGCATGCCAGGGGGCAAGTCACCCCTCCACTTT. It translates to CASSLSMPGGKSPLHF. Combining the CDR3 with reference TRBV11-2 and TRBJ1-6 gives the whole variable domain EAGVAQSPRYKIIEKRQSVAFWCNPISGHATLYWYQQILGQGPKLLIQFQNNGVVDDSQLPKDRFSAERLKGVDSTLKIQPAKLEDSAVYLCASSLSMPGGKSPLHFGNGTRLTVT.

This CDR3 is CAITPGPQLTYEQYF. CDR3 coding DNA: TGTGCCATCACCCCCGGACCTCAATTAACCTACGAGCAGTACTTC. The J gene is TRBJ2-7, the V gene TRBV10-3; no reliable D call. The germline gives CDR1 ENHRY, CDR2 SYGVKD. The V end was cut by 7 bases, the J end by 2 bases, with 18 bases between. The CDR3 is 15 residues long.

A few counts support this clone. The chain uses TRBV7-9 and TRBJ2-7, with TRBD1 identical over 7 bases. The CDR3 consists of 13 residues. The ends lost 5 bases at V and 4 bases at J; junction bases unmatched: 5. Germline CDR1 is SEHNR and CDR2 is FQNEAQ (reference sequence). This CDR3 reads CASSQQGRYEQYF. The DNA for the CDR3 is TGTGCCAGCAGCCAACAGGGGAGATACGAGCAGTACTTC.

This chain connects TRBV3-1 (or the pseudogene TRBV3-2) to TRBJ2-5; D perhaps matches TRBD2 (6 bases). CDR3 length: 17 residues. Trimming took off 0 bases at V and 3 bases at J, with 17 bases between the two ends. The germline CDR1 and CDR2 sequences are LGHDT and YNNKEL (reference sequence). The CDR3 spells CASSQDHQGLLKETQYF. For the CDR3, the DNA is TGTGCCAGCAGCCAAGATCATCAGGGACTCTTAAAAGAGACCCAGTACTTC.

This clone was seen a single time. The rearrangement links TRBV30 to TRBJ1-5; D unresolved. The germline V gene encodes CDR1 GTSNPN and CDR2 SVGIG (reference sequence). CDR3 size: 13 residues. Trimming took 2 bases from V and 0 from J, leaving 5 bases between them. As DNA, the CDR3 is TGTGCCTGGAGTACAAATAGCAATCAGCCCCAGCATTTT. Its translation is CAWSTNSNQPQHF. The full variable domain, with the rest looked up from reference TRBV30 and TRBJ1-5, is SQTIHQWPATLVQPVGSPLSLECTVEGTSNPNLYWYRQAAGRGLQLLFYSVGIGQISSEVPQNLSASRPQDRQFILSSKKLLLSDSGFYLCAWSTNSNQPQHFGDGTRLSIL.

The J gene is TRBJ1-1, the V gene TRBV5-4; no definite D call. The V gene's germline CDR1 is SGHNT and CDR2 YYREEE (reference sequence). This CDR3 has 13 residues. V gave up 3 bases and J gave up 1 base, with 7 bases separating them. CDR3 protein: CASSWRWNTEAFF. The CDR3 nucleotides are TGTGCCAGCAGCTGGCGCTGGAACACTGAAGCTTTCTTT.

The chain links TRBV10-3 to TRBJ1-1; possibly TRBD1 for D (6 bases). Germline values: CDR1 ENHRY, CDR2 SYGVKD. The CDR3 runs 14 residues. V lost 2 bases and J lost 8, with 15 bases in between. The CDR3 sequence: CAISEDRGAVEAFF. The CDR3 nucleotides read TGTGCCATCAGTGAGGATAGGGGGGCGGTGGAAGCTTTCTTT.

The chain has TRBV9 and TRBJ2-1, with a tentative D call TRBD1 (5 bases). The V end was cut by 0 bases, the J end by 6 bases, with 10 bases between. The germline V gene encodes CDR1 SGDLS and CDR2 YYNGEE. The length of the CDR3 is 14 residues. DNA of the CDR3: TGTGCCAGCAGCGTAGGGGGCTCGGTCAATGAGCAGTTCTTC. This codes for CASSVGGSVNEQFF.

The chain is built from TRBV18 and TRBJ1-2, with TRBD1 as a possible D gene (5 bases). Germline values: CDR1 KGHSH, CDR2 LQKENI. V was cut by 3 bases and J by 3 bases, with 11 bases left in between. This CDR3 comprises 14 residues. The DNA of the CDR3 is TGTGCCAGCTCACCCTCAGGGAACGACTATGGCTACACCTTC. It specifies CASSPSGNDYGYTF. Combining the CDR3 with reference TRBV18 and TRBJ1-2 gives the whole variable domain NAGVMQNPRHLVRRRGQEARLRCSPMKGHSHVYWYRQLPEEGLKFMVYLQKENIIDESGMPKERFSAEFPKEGPSILRIQQVVRGDSAAYFCASSPSGNDYGYTFGSGTRLTVV.

In DNA, the CDR3 is TGTGCCAGCGGTCGGACTAGTTACAATGAGCAGTTCTTC. It specifies CASGRTSYNEQFF. V gene TRBV14 combines with J gene TRBJ2-1; 7 bases map to TRBD2. Looked up from germline, CDR1 is SGHDN and CDR2 is FVKESK. The length of the CDR3 is 13 residues. The V segment lost 8 bases and the J segment 4 bases; nucleotides outside the gene matches: 5.

The J gene is TRBJ2-3, the V gene TRBV28; a possible D gene is TRBD1 (5 bases). Germline V gene lookup returns CDR1 MDHEN and CDR2 SYDVKM. Trimming took 5 bases from V and 6 from J, leaving 15 bases between them. The CDR3 has 14 residues. The CDR3 DNA sequence: TGTGCCAGCAGTAGGGGTGCCGAGTTGGATACGCAGTATTTT. Residues: CASSRGAELDTQYF.